A single sample is the source of the 9 T cell receptor beta chains below, sequenced in a study of beta chain features in type 1 diabetes. The investigators reverse transcribed all of the isolated RNA, so they sequenced expressed TCRB transcripts. Method: immunoSEQ multiplex PCR; TCRdb's copy keeps in-frame clones and lacks some. The table records 600,000 to 650,000 clones, around 16% of them present only once. Sequencing was performed on naive CD4+ T cells from blood. The source is a young man in good health.

In its sample, this clone was seen a few times. The rearrangement links TRBV28 to TRBJ2-7; no clear D. The CDR3 runs 12 residues. V gave up 4 bases and J gave up 2 bases, with 6 bases separating them. Germline assignment: CDR1 MDHEN and CDR2 SYDVKM. CDR3 DNA sequence: TGTGCCAGCAGTTCCCCGGCCTACGAGCAGTACTTC. Residues: CASSSPAYEQYF.

V is TRBV14 and J is TRBJ2-1, with 7 bases that match TRBD2. The length of the CDR3 is 22 residues. The trim removed 1 base at V and 5 bases at J, leaving 26 bases unmatched. The germline V gene encodes CDR1 SGHDN and CDR2 FVKESK. CDR3 sequence reads: CASSQGIGLFRTRNKINNEQFF. CDR3 DNA: TGTGCCAGCAGCCAAGGTATCGGACTATTTCGGACTAGAAACAAAATCAACAATGAGCAGTTCTTC.

This clone was seen only a few times. The chain employs TRBV4-2 and TRBJ2-1; either TRBD1 or TRBD2 may fit D (5 bases each). V lost 1 base to trimming and J lost 8 bases, with 15 bases between them. Germline-derived CDR1 and CDR2 are LGHNA and YNFKEQ. The CDR3 has 15 amino acids. Written as DNA, the CDR3 is TGTGCCAGCAGCCAAGGGGACGGAAATAGGGATGAGCAGTTCTTC. It translates to CASSQGDGNRDEQFF.

A few counts support this clone. One end of the junction is discordant with germline, which a read error may explain. The identical CDR3 is also encoded by other nucleotide sequences in the sample. The genes are TRBV20-1 and TRBJ2-7; 7 nucleotides line up with TRBD1. This CDR3 comprises 11 residues. Germline V CDR1 and CDR2: DFQATT, SNEGSKA (reference sequence). CDR3 region: CSAWTGYEQYF. The CDR3 nucleotides read TGCAGTGCCTGGACAGGCTACGAGCAGTACTTT.

This clone was observed a few times. The chain employs TRBV29-1 and TRBJ2-7; 8 positions agree with TRBD1. Germline V gene sequence: CDR1 SQVTM, CDR2 ANQGSEA. The CDR3 length is 14 residues. V lost 4 bases, J lost 3 bases, and 8 bases stayed unmatched. The CDR3 DNA reads as TGCAGCGTTGGACGGACAGGGACCCACTACGAGCAGTACTTC. Protein product: CSVGRTGTHYEQYF.

This chain links TRBV7-2 with TRBJ2-7, with D perhaps matching TRBD2 (5 bases). CDR1 and CDR2 (germline): SGHTA, FQGNSA. The CDR3 length is 15 residues. Trimming pared 4 bases from V and 1 base from J, leaving 14 bases between. CDR3: CASSSSVGLSYEQYF. The CDR3 nucleotides read TGTGCCAGCAGCTCAAGTGTCGGACTTTCCTACGAGCAGTACTTC.

Only a few counts were recorded for this clone. V is TRBV28 and J is TRBJ1-6; 9 nucleotides match TRBD1. This CDR3 comprises 13 residues. In germline, CDR1 is MDHEN, CDR2 SYDVKM. Trimming removed 8 bases from V and 7 bases from J; junction bases left unmatched: 3. CDR3 in amino acids: CASLQGANSPLHF. The DNA for the CDR3 is TGTGCCAGCCTACAGGGGGCAAATTCACCCCTCCACTTT.

This sequence joins TRBV5-1 and TRBJ1-1, with a possible D match to TRBD1 (5 bases). This CDR3 region has 13 residues. The V and J ends lost 6 bases and 11 bases respectively, with 20 bases between them. CDR1 and CDR2 from the germline V gene are SGHRS and YFSETQ. The CDR3 sequence: CASNPGVQGSAFF. In DNA form, the CDR3 reads TGCGCCAGCAACCCAGGCGTCCAGGGTAGTGCTTTCTTT.

The chain recombines TRBV5-1 with TRBJ1-3; the D is unclear. Germline CDR1 is SGHRS and CDR2 is YFSETQ. The CDR3 spans 18 residues. Trimming took off 2 bases at V and 0 bases at J, with 18 bases between the two ends. The CDR3, as DNA: TGCGCCAGCAGCTTCTACCTCGCGCCCGGAACCTCTGGAAACACCATATATTTT. As protein: CASSFYLAPGTSGNTIYF.